The 20 T cell receptor beta chains below were found in one sample sequenced in a study of blood T cell repertoires in COVID-19. Measured with immunoSEQ multiplex PCR; TCRdb has only the in-frame clones, and not every one. The table shows 130,000 to 150,000 clones, with just under 80% occurring only once. Sequenced sample: peripheral blood. These receptors all come from a woman aged 55-70 years with acute or convalescent COVID-19.

This clone was seen a few times. The J gene is TRBJ2-1, the V gene TRBV27; TRBD2 agrees at 9 bases. CDR1 is MNHEY and CDR2 is SMNVEV in the germline V gene (reference sequence). This CDR3 has 15 amino acids. J gave up 9 bases and V 10 bases, and 16 bases lay outside the gene matches. CDR3 sequence: CAIKRLAEGKGEQFF. The DNA for the CDR3 is TGTGCCATAAAGAGACTAGCGGAAGGAAAGGGTGAGCAGTTCTTC.

The J gene is TRBJ2-1, the V gene TRBV5-1; 9 bases align to TRBD1. Germline CDR1 is SGHRS and CDR2 is YFSETQ. Germline trimming cut 3 bases from V and 6 bases from J; bases unmatched to any gene: 1. CDR3 size: 13 residues. As DNA, the CDR3 is TGCGCCAGCAGCTGGGGACAGGGCAATGAGCAGTTCTTC. It encodes CASSWGQGNEQFF. Looking up the rest from reference TRBV5-1 and TRBJ2-1 gives the full variable domain: KAGVTQTPRYLIKTRGQQVTLSCSPISGHRSVSWYQQTPGQGLQFLFEYFSETQRNKGNFPGRFSGRQFSNSRSEMNVSTLELGDSALYLCASSWGQGNEQFFGPGTRLTVL.

The chain carries TRBV3-1 (or the pseudogene TRBV3-2) and TRBJ2-7, with 7 nucleotides matching TRBD1. Trimming at V came to 0 bases and at J to 1 base, leaving 21 bases not matched to a gene. CDR3 length: 21 amino acids. Germline V gives CDR1 LGHDT, CDR2 YNNKEL (reference sequence). The CDR3 DNA reads as TGTGCCAGCAGCCAAGAATGGGACAGAGATATGATGGGGCGGGCATCCTACGAGCAGTACTTC. Residues: CASSQEWDRDMMGRASYEQYF.

The chain recombines TRBV18 with TRBJ1-5; D is ambiguous. The germline V gene encodes CDR1 KGHSH and CDR2 LQKENI. The CDR3 is 13 residues long. The V end was cut by 5 bases, the J end by 6 bases, with 11 bases between. In DNA, the CDR3 is TGTGCCAGCTCAGCCGGGGAAAGTCAGCCCCAGCATTTT. Amino acids: CASSAGESQPQHF.

On this clone itself: The junction and the germline gene differ at one end; a read error may be behind it. The chain employs TRBV6-5 and TRBJ1-1, with 10 bases that match TRBD1. Per germline, CDR1 MNHEY and CDR2 SVGAGI. The CDR3 spans 12 residues. The CDR3 bases are TGTGCCAGCAGTTCGGGGGGACAGGGGTTTCTCTTT. As protein: CASSSGGQGFLF.

The rearrangement uses TRBV5-6 and TRBJ1-1, with 7 bases matching TRBD1. CDR3 length: 14 amino acids. Germline assignment: CDR1 SGHDT and CDR2 YYEEEE. Losses at the gene ends were 0 bases for V and 5 bases for J; bases not matched to a gene: 4. The CDR3 region has the DNA TGTGCCAGCAGCTTGGAGGGGGCTAGGACTGAAGCTTTCTTT. Translation gives CASSLEGARTEAFF.

Only one count was recorded for this clone. The chain has TRBV2 and TRBJ2-7, with D hard to call. Trimming pared 2 bases from V and 4 bases from J, leaving 6 bases between. The V gene's germline CDR1 is SNHLY and CDR2 FYNNEI. The CDR3 extends over 12 amino acids. The CDR3 nucleotides are TGTGCCAGCAGTGAACAGTGGTACGAGCAGTACTTC. Amino acids: CASSEQWYEQYF.

V is TRBV5-1 and J is TRBJ2-5, with D hard to call. Germline CDR1 and CDR2: SGHRS and YFSETQ. CDR3 length equals 14 residues. Trimming took off 0 bases at V and 2 bases at J, with 8 bases between the two ends. The CDR3 loop is CASSLGVVQETQYF. CDR3 bases: TGCGCCAGCAGCTTGGGAGTAGTACAAGAGACCCAGTACTTC.

The chain uses TRBV15 and TRBJ1-5; 9 nucleotides align to TRBD1. Germline lookup yields CDR1 LNHNV and CDR2 YYDKDF (reference sequence). After removal of 0 bases from V and 6 bases from J, the junction contained 6 bases not matched to a gene. The CDR3 has 16 amino acids. The CDR3 sequence is CATSRDRGQGVQPQHF. CDR3 in DNA: TGTGCCACCAGCAGAGATAGGGGACAGGGAGTTCAGCCCCAGCATTTT.

The chain has TRBV3-1 (or the pseudogene TRBV3-2) and TRBJ2-7, with D unclear. Germline CDR1 reads LGHDT; CDR2 reads YNNKEL (reference sequence). V was clipped by 5 bases and J by 2 bases, with 10 bases between them. The CDR3 contains 13 residues. The CDR3 spells CASSRNLAYEQYF. CDR3 nucleotide sequence: TGTGCCAGCAGCAGGAACCTAGCCTACGAGCAGTACTTC.

This chain links TRBV28 with TRBJ2-7; 11 positions match TRBD2. The V segment lost 7 bases and the J segment 1 base; nucleotides outside the gene matches: 9. The CDR3 runs to 16 residues. Germline V gives CDR1 MDHEN, CDR2 SYDVKM. The CDR3 DNA sequence: TGTGCCAGCACTAGCGGGAGGTCCCTACTTTCCTACGAGCAGTACTTC. Its translation: CASTSGRSLLSYEQYF. The entire variable domain, with the rest obtained from reference TRBV28 and TRBJ2-7, is as follows: DVKVTQSSRYLVKRTGEKVFLECVQDMDHENMFWYRQDPGLGLRLIYFSYDVKMKEKGDIPEGYSVSREKKERFSLILESASTNQTSMYLCASTSGRSLLSYEQYFGPGTRLTVT.

This chain links TRBV6-5 with TRBJ1-1, with TRBD1 as a possible D gene (6 bases). The V end lost 7 bases, the J end lost 1 base, and 16 bases lay between the germline ends. This CDR3 is 15 amino acids long. Germline V CDR1 and CDR2: MNHEY, SVGAGI. The CDR3 loop reads CASILQGGPNTEAFF. In DNA form, the CDR3 reads TGTGCCAGCATATTACAGGGAGGGCCGAACACTGAAGCTTTCTTT.

This sequence joins TRBV6-5 and TRBJ1-1, with 7 bases matching TRBD1. The ends lost 6 bases at V and 3 bases at J; junction bases unmatched: 10. The CDR3 covers 15 residues. From germline, CDR1 is MNHEY and CDR2 SVGAGI. This CDR3 reads CASRVEGASYTEAFF. For the CDR3, the DNA is TGTGCCAGCAGGGTCGAGGGGGCATCTTACACTGAAGCTTTCTTT.

As DNA, the CDR3 is TGCGCCAGCAGTGAGTCGACGGGGAAGTCGGTCGAAAAACTGTTTTTT. This translates into CASSESTGKSVEKLFF. The rearrangement links TRBV10-1 to TRBJ1-4; D call uncertain. The germline CDR1 and CDR2 sequences are WNHNN and SYGVQD (reference sequence). Trimming removed 0 bases from V and 8 bases from J, with 16 bases in between. This CDR3 is built from 16 residues.

At least ten counts were recorded for this clone. The rearrangement uses TRBV30 and TRBJ1-1, with D maybe TRBD1 (5 bases). V was clipped by 2 bases and J by 5 bases, with 12 bases between them. CDR1 is GTSNPN and CDR2 is SVGIG in the germline V gene (reference sequence). The CDR3 extends over 13 amino acids. This chain's CDR3 is CAWSTSGWTEAFF. DNA for the CDR3: TGTGCCTGGAGTACGTCAGGGTGGACTGAAGCTTTCTTT.

This sequence joins TRBV7-9 and TRBJ1-1; D is perhaps TRBD1 (6 bases). Germline-derived CDR1 and CDR2 are SEHNR and FQNEAQ (reference sequence). V lost 6 bases, J lost 0 bases, and 20 bases lay in between. The CDR3 covers 17 residues. CDR3 nucleotide sequence: TGTGCCAGCAGGAACGCCCGACAGGTGCTCATGAACACTGAAGCTTTCTTT. This encodes CASRNARQVLMNTEAFF.

This rearrangement joins TRBV11-3 to TRBJ1-1; TRBD1 aligns across 10 bases. The germline V gene encodes CDR1 SGHNT and CDR2 YENEEA. V lost 5 bases and J lost 0; bases outside the gene matches: 6. The CDR3 has 16 residues. DNA for the CDR3: TGTGCCAGCAGCCGCGGGACAGGGGCGATGAACACTGAAGCTTTCTTT. Amino acid sequence: CASSRGTGAMNTEAFF.

The rearrangement links TRBV27 to TRBJ2-1, with 10 nucleotides matching TRBD2. Germline loops: CDR1 MNHEY, CDR2 SMNVEV (reference sequence). The CDR3 totals 14 residues. V was pared by 6 bases and J by 8 bases, with 7 bases of the junction left unmatched. CDR3 coding DNA: TGTGCCAGCAGCGTACTAGCGGGACTGGATGAGCAGTTCTTC. It encodes CASSVLAGLDEQFF.

This clone was seen once. The J gene is TRBJ2-1, the V gene TRBV6-1, with 9 bases aligning to TRBD2. V trimming: 6 bases; J trimming: 1 base; junction bases outside the gene matches: 13. There are 18 residues in the CDR3. Germline assignment: CDR1 MNHNS and CDR2 SASEGT. CDR3 nucleotide sequence: TGTGCCAGCAGCGAATTGGGCCTAGCGGGACTTTCCTACAATGAGCAGTTCTTC. Its protein is CASSELGLAGLSYNEQFF.

V usage is TRBV25-1 and J usage is TRBJ1-5, with D maybe TRBD1 (5 bases). In germline, CDR1 is MGHDK, CDR2 SYGVNS. The CDR3 spans 18 residues. Trimming stripped 4 bases from V and 0 bases from J, with 19 bases between. The CDR3 DNA reads TGTGCCAGCAGTGTAGGGGTAGTAACACCTTATAGCAATCAGCCCCAGCATTTT. It translates to CASSVGVVTPYSNQPQHF.